These 27 T cell receptor beta chains came from one sample sequenced in a study of blood T cell repertoires in COVID-19. TCRdb's copy holds only in-frame clones and misses some; the assay was immunoSEQ multiplex PCR. The sample records almost 200,000 clones, around four fifths being singletons. Material for sequencing was peripheral blood. Receptors originate from a man aged 55 to 70 with COVID-19, enrolled during active disease.

This rearrangement joins TRBV7-3 to TRBJ2-1, with TRBD2 identical over 8 bases. Germline values: CDR1 SGHTA, CDR2 FQGTGA. V lost 4 bases to trimming and J lost 6 bases; unmatched junction nucleotides: 5. The CDR3 has 14 amino acids. This CDR3 reads CASSSSGSSNEQFF. DNA for the CDR3: TGTGCCAGCAGCTCAAGCGGGAGCTCCAATGAGCAGTTCTTC.

The rearrangement joins TRBV4-2 to TRBJ2-7; 7 bases are a match to TRBD1. V shed 3 bases, J shed 0 bases, and the junction held 5 bases outside the gene matches. The CDR3 spans 15 residues. The germline gives CDR1 LGHNA, CDR2 YNFKEQ. The CDR3 DNA sequence: TGTGCCAGCAGCCAGGAGGACAGGAGCTCCTACGAGCAGTACTTC. The encoded protein is CASSQEDRSSYEQYF.

The chain employs TRBV12-5 and TRBJ2-1, with a weak D call TRBD2 (6 bases). Between the trimmed V and J ends, which lost 2 bases and 5 bases, there was a span of 10 bases. The CDR3 is made up of 14 amino acids. Germline CDR1 reads LGHNT; CDR2 reads FRNRAP. Here the CDR3 DNA reads TGTGCTAGTGGTTTGAATAGCGGAGACAATGAGCAGTTCTTC. Protein product: CASGLNSGDNEQFF.

This clone was recorded a few times. The gene calls are TRBV5-1 and TRBJ1-1, with D uncertain. Germline V gives CDR1 SGHRS, CDR2 YFSETQ. Deletions cut 0 bases from V and 4 bases from J, with 13 bases between. This CDR3 region has 15 residues. The CDR3 region is CASSLESGVSTEAFF. For the CDR3, the DNA is TGCGCCAGCAGCTTGGAGTCCGGGGTCTCCACTGAAGCTTTCTTT.

This clone was observed once. CDR3 in amino acids: CASSASGSYEQYF. The CDR3 nucleotides are TGTGCCAGCAGTGCCTCCGGGAGCTACGAGCAGTACTTC. The chain recombines TRBV27 with TRBJ2-7, with D tentatively TRBD2 (6 bases). The ends were cut back, 5 bases at V and 3 bases at J, with 11 bases in the middle. Germline CDR1 and CDR2: MNHEY and SMNVEV (reference sequence). The CDR3 is made up of 13 amino acids.

This chain joins TRBV5-6 and TRBJ2-3; D perhaps matches TRBD1 (5 bases). The CDR3 sequence is 13 residues long. V was clipped by 4 bases and J by 5 bases, with 11 bases between them. Germline CDR1 reads SGHDT; CDR2 reads YYEEEE. The CDR3 sequence is CASSPQGEDTQYF. Written as DNA, the CDR3 is TGTGCCAGCAGCCCTCAGGGCGAAGATACGCAGTATTTT. The variable domain in full, with the rest retrieved from reference TRBV5-6 and TRBJ2-3, is DAGVTQSPTHLIKTRGQQVTLRCSPKSGHDTVSWYQQALGQGPQFIFQYYEEEERQRGNFPDRFSGHQFPNYSSELNVNALLLGDSALYLCASSPQGEDTQYFGPGTRLTVL.

On this clone itself: Other DNA sequences of this sample code for an identical CDR3. The V gene is TRBV2, the J gene TRBJ1-2; D might be TRBD1 (5 bases). V was pared by 8 bases and J by 5 bases, with 15 bases between. Germline V gives CDR1 SNHLY, CDR2 FYNNEI. The CDR3 consists of 13 residues. The CDR3 coding sequence is TGTGCCAGCCGGACGGGGGAACTATATGGCTACACCTTC. This encodes CASRTGELYGYTF.

The table lists this clone with a few counts. This sequence joins TRBV6-5 and TRBJ2-2; 7 bases match TRBD2. This CDR3 is built from 15 residues. V lost 8 bases and J lost 0; bases outside the gene matches: 6. CDR1 is MNHEY and CDR2 is SVGAGI in the germline V gene. The chain's CDR3 is CASGIGGTNTGELFF. The CDR3 nucleotides read TGTGCCAGCGGGATCGGGGGGACGAACACCGGGGAGCTGTTTTTT.

The chain couples TRBV7-8 to TRBJ1-2; 8 bases agree with TRBD1. The CDR3 sequence is 15 residues long. Germline loops: CDR1 SGHVS, CDR2 FQNEAQ. Germline trimming cut 4 bases from V and 2 bases from J; bases unmatched to any gene: 6. CDR3 sequence (DNA): TGTGCCAGCAGCTGGGGACAGGCAGGCAACTATGGCTACACCTTC. This codes for CASSWGQAGNYGYTF.

This chain connects TRBV19 to TRBJ1-1; a possible D gene is TRBD1 (5 bases). V lost 4 bases and J lost 1, with 10 bases in between. CDR3 length: 14 residues. CDR1 and CDR2 (germline): LNHDA, SQIVND (reference sequence). The CDR3 spells CASSTGLRNTEAFF. The CDR3 DNA is TGTGCCAGTAGTACGGGACTCAGGAACACTGAAGCTTTCTTT. The whole variable domain, filled in from reference TRBV19 and TRBJ1-1, reads DGGITQSPKYLFRKEGQNVTLSCEQNLNHDAMYWYRQDPGQGLRLIYYSQIVNDFQKGDIAEGYSVSREKKESFPLTVTSAQKNPTAFYLCASSTGLRNTEAFFGQGTRLTVV.

The chain joins TRBV10-3 to TRBJ2-7; 9 bases are a match to TRBD1. The CDR3 is 15 amino acids. The trim removed 5 bases at V and 3 bases at J, leaving 8 bases unmatched. Germline assignment: CDR1 ENHRY and CDR2 SYGVKD. The CDR3 region has the DNA TGTGCCATCAGTCCACCGACAGGGGGAAACTACGAGCAGTACTTC. The encoded protein is CAISPPTGGNYEQYF.

The gene calls are TRBV11-2 and TRBJ2-7; TRBD2 might be the D (6 bases). Trimming stripped 5 bases from V and 5 bases from J, with 16 bases between. The germline V gene encodes CDR1 SGHAT and CDR2 FQNNGV. The CDR3 extends over 14 amino acids. Written as DNA, the CDR3 is TGTGCCAGCAGCCGGGGACTCTACAAGGACGAGCAGTACTTC. Its translation: CASSRGLYKDEQYF.

Only a few counts were recorded for this clone. The rearrangement uses TRBV24-1 and TRBJ1-2; 9 bases agree with TRBD1. V shed 4 bases and J 8 bases; nucleotides not matched to a gene: 7. Germline CDR1 and CDR2: KGHDR and SFDVKD. The CDR3 loop spans 14 amino acids. CDR3 loop: CATSDSGQGWGYTF. The CDR3 DNA sequence: TGTGCCACCAGTGACTCAGGACAGGGGTGGGGCTACACCTTC.

V usage is TRBV5-4 and J usage is TRBJ1-1, with 9 positions matching TRBD1. Looked up from germline, CDR1 is SGHNT and CDR2 is YYREEE (reference sequence). The CDR3 extends over 14 amino acids. The V segment lost 3 bases and the J segment 6 bases; nucleotides outside the gene matches: 6. This CDR3 reads CASSSGQGLPEAFF. As DNA, the CDR3 is TGTGCCAGCAGCTCCGGACAGGGGTTACCTGAAGCTTTCTTT.

The rearrangement joins TRBV2 to TRBJ2-4; D is undetermined. The CDR3 runs 11 residues. Germline V gives CDR1 SNHLY, CDR2 FYNNEI. V was shortened by 6 bases and J by 9 bases, with 9 bases between the two germline ends. The CDR3 nucleotides are TGTGCCAGCAGGGTCGAGAGCATTCAGTACTTC. It yields the protein CASRVESIQYF.

This sequence joins TRBV6-1 and TRBJ1-5; D remains unclear. V lost 1 base and J 4 bases, leaving 11 bases between the germline ends. CDR1 and CDR2 from the germline V gene are MNHNS and SASEGT. The CDR3 sequence is 15 residues long. The chain's CDR3 is CASSEGLGRNQPQHF. The CDR3 DNA follows: TGTGCCAGCAGTGAAGGGTTGGGGAGAAATCAGCCCCAGCATTTT.

The chain recombines TRBV11-2 with TRBJ2-5; D is unclear. Trimming took 0 bases from V and 5 from J, leaving 10 bases between them. The CDR3 has 14 amino acids. CDR1 and CDR2 from the germline V gene are SGHAT and FQNNGV. As DNA, the CDR3 is TGTGCCAGCAGCTTAGAGAGGTCGACGGAGACCCAGTACTTC. This sequence encodes CASSLERSTETQYF.

The V call is TRBV30, the J call TRBJ1-3; the D is unclear. Germline lookup yields CDR1 GTSNPN and CDR2 SVGIG (reference sequence). V was pared by 4 bases and J by 1 base, with 11 bases between. The CDR3 is 14 residues long. The CDR3 spells CAWIPRISGNTIYF. The DNA for the CDR3 is TGTGCCTGGATCCCGCGAATATCTGGAAACACCATATATTTT.

The chain couples TRBV11-2 to TRBJ1-2; TRBD1 is a possible D gene (5 bases). This CDR3 comprises 14 residues. The germline V gene has CDR1 SGHAT and CDR2 FQNNGV. The V and J ends lost 5 bases and 1 base respectively, with 11 bases between them. CDR3 coding DNA: TGTGCCAGCAGCCCAGGGCTCCTTAACTATGGCTACACCTTC. The encoded protein is CASSPGLLNYGYTF.

This chain links TRBV5-1 with TRBJ2-7; no definite D call. Trimming took 5 bases from V and 4 from J, leaving 19 bases between them. This CDR3 is built from 15 residues. The V gene's germline CDR1 is SGHRS and CDR2 YFSETQ. As DNA, the CDR3 is TGCGCCAGCAGACCGGGTCACCAAAGTAATTACGAGCAGTACTTC. Protein: CASRPGHQSNYEQYF.

The rearrangement joins TRBV11-2 to TRBJ2-7; D not certain. V shed 5 bases and J shed 1 base, with 12 bases lying between them. The CDR3 contains 14 residues. CDR1 SGHAT and CDR2 FQNNGV come from the germline V gene. The CDR3, as DNA: TGTGCCAGCAGCCCGGGTGGCCGTTCCTACGAGCAGTACTTC. This translates into CASSPGGRSYEQYF.

V gene TRBV30 combines with J gene TRBJ1-4; 8 bases align to TRBD1. This CDR3 comprises 14 residues. With V trimmed by 0 bases and J by 7 bases, 4 bases remained unmatched. Germline V lookup: CDR1 GTSNPN, CDR2 SVGIG (reference sequence). This CDR3 is CAWSVLTGGEKLFF. CDR3 sequence (DNA): TGTGCCTGGAGTGTACTCACAGGGGGTGAAAAACTGTTTTTT.

The chain carries TRBV7-9 and TRBJ1-1, with D possibly matching TRBD1 (6 bases). The length of the CDR3 is 14 residues. Germline CDR1 SEHNR, CDR2 FQNEAQ (reference sequence). Between the trimmed V and J ends, which lost 3 bases and 0 bases, there was a span of 8 bases. In DNA form, the CDR3 reads TGTGCCAGCAGCTTCGGACAGTTGAACACTGAAGCTTTCTTT. Its translation is CASSFGQLNTEAFF.

V usage is TRBV18 and J usage is TRBJ2-7; 9 bases agree with TRBD1. V lost 0 bases to trimming and J lost 10 bases; unmatched junction nucleotides: 7. The CDR3 is 14 residues long. CDR1 is KGHSH, CDR2 LQKENI, per germline. CDR3 sequence reads: CASSPPQDRGLQYF. The CDR3 nucleotides are TGTGCCAGCTCACCACCTCAGGACAGGGGACTTCAGTACTTC.

V and J are TRBV5-1 and TRBJ2-3; 12 positions match TRBD2. The CDR3 length is 17 residues. Germline CDR1 and CDR2: SGHRS and YFSETQ. The V gene end was trimmed by 3 bases and the J gene end by 6 bases; junction bases not matched to a gene: 11. The CDR3 bases are TGCGCCAGCAGCTGGCGGACTAGCGGGGAGTCCCCTGATACGCAGTATTTT. Its protein product is CASSWRTSGESPDTQYF. Filled out from reference TRBV5-1 and TRBJ2-3, the complete variable domain reads KAGVTQTPRYLIKTRGQQVTLSCSPISGHRSVSWYQQTPGQGLQFLFEYFSETQRNKGNFPGRFSGRQFSNSRSEMNVSTLELGDSALYLCASSWRTSGESPDTQYFGPGTRLTVL.

This clone came up a few times. V gene TRBV7-2 combines with J gene TRBJ1-1, with TRBD1 identical over 8 bases. The V segment lost 3 bases and the J segment 3 bases; nucleotides outside the gene matches: 3. There are 14 residues in the CDR3. CDR1 is SGHTA, CDR2 FQGNSA, per germline. In DNA, the CDR3 is TGTGCCAGCAGCTTTGCAGGGGGCTACACTGAAGCTTTCTTT. Translating gives CASSFAGGYTEAFF.

CDR3: CASRIQGFQPQHF. CDR3 nucleotides: TGTGCCAGCAGAATACAGGGGTTTCAGCCCCAGCATTTT. V usage is TRBV28 and J usage is TRBJ1-5; 7 bases map to TRBD1. Germline V gene sequence: CDR1 MDHEN, CDR2 SYDVKM. The ends lost 6 bases at V and 6 bases at J; junction bases unmatched: 5. This CDR3 has 13 residues.